Listed below are T cell receptor beta chains from one sample, sequenced in a study of cytomegalovirus exposure and HLA in healthy donors. This table comes from immunoSEQ multiplex PCR, and its TCRdb copy is limited to in-frame clones, with some not included. The sample yields tens of thousands of clones, 65% to 85% seen once. Sample: PBMCs. Source of these receptors: a girl aged 2-10 years in good health and CMV-seropositive. Each CDR3 is given with its conserved first and last residue. Fields, in order: CDR3 length, V gene, clone size, D gene, J gene, CDR3 protein, CDR3 DNA. D genes are given only for firm matches. Only some rows state a clone size, as once, few, many or a class for expanded clones.

12	TRBV19	few	.	TRBJ1-3	CASAGVGNTIYF	TGTGCCTCAGCGGGGGTTGGAAACACCATATATTTT
18	TRBV13	.	TRBD1	TRBJ1-4	CASSSPGQGGATNEKLFF	TGTGCCAGCAGCTCCCCGGGACAGGGAGGAGCAACTAATGAAAAACTGTTTTTT
12	TRBV6-1	few	.	TRBJ1-1	CASSLGHTEAFF	TGTGCCAGCAGCCTCGGACACACCGAAGCTTTCTTT
15	TRBV5-4	.	.	TRBJ2-7	CASSWGSVPPYEQYF	TGTGCCAGCAGCTGGGGCTCTGTTCCGCCCTACGAGCAGTACTTC
15	TRBV28	.	.	TRBJ2-7	CASSLYGLGRYEQYF	TGTGCCAGCAGTTTGTACGGGCTGGGGAGGTACGAGCAGTACTTC
17	TRBV4-2	few	TRBD2	TRBJ2-3	CASSQVQGLAGTDTQYF	TGTGCCAGCAGCCAAGTTCAGGGACTAGCGGGCACAGATACGCAGTATTTT
13	TRBV29-1	.	.	TRBJ1-2	CSAPSPHNYGYTF	TGCAGCGCCCCAAGCCCCCATAACTATGGCTACACCTTC
11	TRBV7-9	.	.	TRBJ1-1	CASSLEGKAFF	TGTGCCAGCAGCTTAGAGGGGAAAGCTTTCTTT
16	TRBV4-1	.	TRBD1	TRBJ1-5	CASSQEGRGRNQPQHF	TGCGCCAGCAGCCAAGAGGGCAGGGGGCGCAATCAGCCCCAGCATTTT
16	TRBV7-8	.	TRBD1	TRBJ1-2	CASSLDSGQALYGYTF	TGTGCCAGCAGCTTAGATTCAGGACAGGCTCTCTATGGCTACACCTTC
16	TRBV2	few	.	TRBJ2-7	CASSELPWGQPHEQYF	TGTGCCAGCAGTGAACTCCCCTGGGGCCAGCCCCACGAGCAGTACTTC
16	TRBV28	.	TRBD1	TRBJ1-5	CASSSQQGVENQPQHF	TGTGCCAGCAGTAGCCAACAGGGGGTTGAGAATCAGCCCCAGCATTTT
13	TRBV7-9	.	.	TRBJ1-5	CASSPNGDQPQHF	TGTGCCAGCAGCCCCAACGGGGATCAGCCCCAGCATTTT
18	TRBV18	once	TRBD2	TRBJ2-6	CASSPPKLAGAGANVLTF	TGTGCCAGCTCACCACCGAAACTAGCGGGAGCCGGGGCCAACGTCCTGACTTTC
12	TRBV29-1	.	.	TRBJ1-2	CSVDGGRYGYTF	TGCAGCGTTGATGGAGGGAGGTATGGCTACACCTTC
14	TRBV29-1	.	.	TRBJ2-1	CSVEDSALEGREFF	TGCAGCGTTGAAGATTCCGCCTTGGAGGGCCGGGAGTTCTTC
15	TRBV7-9	once	TRBD1	TRBJ1-5	CASSRTGDGNQPQHF	TGTGCCAGCAGCAGGACAGGGGATGGCAATCAGCCCCAGCATTTT
13	TRBV5-4	.	.	TRBJ2-7	CASSLSGAGRQYF	TGTGCCAGCAGCTTGTCAGGGGCTGGGAGGCAGTACTTC
15	TRBV9	.	.	TRBJ2-2	CASSTGLSNTGELFF	TGTGCCAGCAGCACGGGACTTTCAAACACCGGGGAGCTGTTTTTT
16	TRBV5-1	.	.	TRBJ2-7	CASSFPEQGTFNEQYF	TGCGCCAGCAGCTTCCCAGAGCAGGGAACATTCAACGAGCAGTACTTC
19	TRBV5-6	.	TRBD1	TRBJ1-1	CASNNGGTGGVGGTGEAFF	TGTGCCAGCAACAACGGAGGGACAGGGGGCGTTGGGGGGACTGGTGAAGCTTTCTTT
14	TRBV7-9	.	TRBD1	TRBJ2-7	CASSTRDRYYEQYF	TGTGCCAGCAGCACCCGGGACAGGTACTACGAGCAGTACTTC
15	TRBV28	.	TRBD1	TRBJ1-1	CASSRETGVNTEAFF	TGTGCCAGCAGCAGAGAGACAGGGGTGAACACTGAAGCTTTCTTT
13	TRBV6-4	.	.	TRBJ2-1	CASSDRLAHEQFF	TGTGCCAGCAGCGACCGTCTAGCGCATGAGCAGTTCTTC
15	TRBV7-9	.	TRBD2	TRBJ2-3	CASSFGREGRVTQYF	TGTGCCAGCAGCTTTGGACGGGAGGGCCGAGTTACGCAGTATTTT
13	TRBV11-3	.	.	TRBJ2-1	CASSYPQGNEQFF	TGTGCCAGCAGCTATCCACAGGGAAATGAGCAGTTCTTC
15	TRBV6-5	.	TRBD2	TRBJ2-5	CASSFLAGRRKTQYF	TGTGCCAGCAGTTTCCTAGCGGGGAGACGAAAGACCCAGTACTTC
11	TRBV30	.	.	TRBJ1-2	CAWAQGSGYTF	TGTGCCTGGGCCCAGGGGAGCGGCTACACCTTC
14	TRBV5-4	.	.	TRBJ2-3	CASSLQGGTDTQYF	TGTGCCAGCAGCTTGCAGGGGGGAACAGATACGCAGTATTTT
16	TRBV2	.	.	TRBJ1-1	CASIAPRGGGRTEAFF	TGTGCCAGCATTGCCCCCCGGGGAGGGGGAAGAACTGAAGCTTTCTTT
13	TRBV2	few	.	TRBJ2-7	CASSEDRDYEQYF	TGTGCCAGCAGTGAAGACAGGGACTACGAGCAGTACTTC
14	TRBV30	.	.	TRBJ2-7	CAWSEGPRGTEQYF	TGTGCCTGGAGTGAGGGGCCTAGGGGTACGGAGCAGTACTTC
15	TRBV5-4	.	.	TRBJ1-2	CASSLPFGTIGGYTF	TGTGCCAGCAGCCTCCCGTTCGGGACTATCGGCGGCTACACCTTC
16	TRBV4-1	once	TRBD2	TRBJ2-7	CASSQEAGVGYYEQYF	TGCGCCAGCAGCCAAGAGGCGGGGGTGGGTTACTACGAGCAGTACTTC
14	TRBV9	.	.	TRBJ2-7	CASSVDGETYEQYF	TGTGCCAGCAGCGTAGACGGGGAAACCTACGAGCAGTACTTC
12	TRBV28	.	.	TRBJ1-2	CASSFQGNGYTF	TGTGCCAGCAGTTTTCAGGGAAATGGCTACACCTTC
13	TRBV7-6	once	TRBD2	TRBJ2-1	CASSRTSVATQFF	TGTGCCAGCAGCCGAACTAGCGTCGCGACTCAGTTCTTC
14	TRBV27	.	.	TRBJ1-1	CASSRTGLNTEAFF	TGTGCCAGCAGCCGTACAGGGCTGAACACTGAAGCTTTCTTT
13	TRBV7-9	.	.	TRBJ1-2	CSSSLASNYGYTF	TGTTCCAGCAGCTTAGCAAGCAACTATGGCTACACCTTC
16	TRBV6-4	once	.	TRBJ2-6	CASSRDYVSGANVLTF	TGTGCCAGCAGCCGGGATTATGTCTCTGGGGCCAACGTCCTGACTTTC
14	TRBV27	.	.	TRBJ2-7	CASSAFLGSYEQYF	TGTGCCAGCAGTGCCTTCCTCGGGAGTTACGAGCAGTACTTC
14	TRBV25-1	.	.	TRBJ2-5	CASSQAPQQETQYF	TGTGCCAGCAGCCAGGCACCACAACAAGAGACCCAGTACTTC
15	TRBV15	once	.	TRBJ1-1	CATSRDSISYTEAFF	TGTGCCACCAGCAGAGACTCGATAAGCTACACTGAAGCTTTCTTT
16	TRBV10-3	once	TRBD2	TRBJ2-1	CAISESSGSSYNEQFF	TGTGCCATCAGTGAGTCCAGCGGGAGTTCCTACAATGAGCAGTTCTTC
16	TRBV5-1	.	.	TRBJ1-2	CASSPHLRQANYGYTF	TGCGCCAGCAGCCCCCACCTTCGACAGGCCAACTATGGCTACACCTTC
15	TRBV6-5	.	TRBD2	TRBJ2-7	CASSYGLAGLHEQYF	TGTGCCAGCAGTTACGGGCTAGCGGGACTTCACGAGCAGTACTTC
15	TRBV27	few	.	TRBJ2-7	CASSFRLVGNYEQYF	TGTGCCAGCAGTTTTCGACTAGTCGGGAACTACGAGCAGTACTTC
15	TRBV5-1	.	TRBD2	TRBJ2-1	CASSPGLAEYNEQFF	TGCGCCAGCAGCCCAGGACTAGCTGAGTACAATGAGCAGTTCTTC
14	TRBV7-9	.	.	TRBJ1-5	CASSLASGNQPQHF	TGTGCCAGCAGCTTAGCCTCGGGGAATCAGCCCCAGCATTTT
13	TRBV7-8	.	.	TRBJ1-1	CASISDRRTEAFF	TGTGCCAGCATCTCGGACAGACGGACTGAAGCTTTCTTT